The 29 T cell receptor beta chains given below trace back to one sample, sequenced in a study of T cell responses to AZD1222 COVID-19 vaccine. Only in-frame clones appear in the TCRdb table, and some are missing; sequencing was by immunoSEQ multiplex PCR. The sample gives roughly 150,000 clones, about 83% of which show up once; about 1% is in the top ten. Sequenced here: peripheral blood, sampled 28 days after the second AZD1222 dose. The receptor source for this set is an adult who received the AZD1222 COVID-19 vaccine.

The rearrangement uses TRBV2 and TRBJ1-6, with 8 bases fitting TRBD1. The J segment lost 7 bases and the V segment lost 5 bases, leaving 1 base of the junction unmatched. The V gene's germline CDR1 is SNHLY and CDR2 FYNNEI. The CDR3 runs 13 residues. The CDR3 region has the DNA TGTGCCAGCAGTCGGGACAGGAATTCACCCCTCCACTTT. This encodes CASSRDRNSPLHF.

This clone was seen just once. The rearrangement joins TRBV7-8 to TRBJ2-5; 8 bases align to TRBD1. The ends lost 6 bases at V and 1 base at J; junction bases unmatched: 13. CDR1 and CDR2 from the germline V gene are SGHVS and FQNEAQ. The CDR3 runs to 17 residues. For the CDR3, the DNA is TGTGCCAGCAGTAGTTCGTCCGGGACAGGAGTCCAAGAGACCCAGTACTTC. It yields the protein CASSSSSGTGVQETQYF.

The CDR3 region has the DNA TGTGCCAGCAGCAACCGGGACACCGGAAACACCATATATTTT. This gives the protein CASSNRDTGNTIYF. The J gene is TRBJ1-3, the V gene TRBV14; weak D call: TRBD1 (6 bases). The CDR3 spans 14 residues. Trimming removed 5 bases from V and 4 bases from J, with 12 bases in between. Germline loops: CDR1 SGHDN, CDR2 FVKESK.

The chain combines TRBV5-1 with TRBJ2-7, with D possibly TRBD2 on 6 matching bases. With 3 bases removed from V and 5 bases from J, the gap between germline ends came to 15 bases. The CDR3 is 14 residues long. The germline gives CDR1 SGHRS, CDR2 YFSETQ. The CDR3 coding sequence is TGCGCCAGCAGCTCAGGGACTGGGTCGGACGAGCAGTACTTC. Translation gives CASSSGTGSDEQYF.

The chain has TRBV11-2 and TRBJ1-2; no reliable D call. This CDR3 region has 12 residues. Germline V gene data show CDR1 as SGHAT and CDR2 as FQNNGV. Trimming removed 1 base at V and 8 bases at J, with 8 bases between. Here the CDR3 reads CASSLGISGYTF. In nucleotides, the CDR3 is TGTGCCAGCAGCTTAGGGATCTCCGGCTACACCTTC.

The V gene is TRBV5-1, the J gene TRBJ2-7, with 8 positions matching TRBD1. The V gene end was trimmed by 2 bases and the J gene end by 3 bases; junction bases not matched to a gene: 7. In germline, CDR1 is SGHRS, CDR2 YFSETQ. This CDR3 is 15 amino acids long. CDR3 loop: CASSFKQGDRYEQYF. CDR3 DNA sequence: TGCGCCAGCAGCTTCAAACAGGGGGATCGCTACGAGCAGTACTTC.

This chain joins TRBV2 and TRBJ2-2; 8 bases agree with TRBD2. V lost 6 bases to trimming and J lost 7 bases; unmatched junction nucleotides: 4. The germline CDR1 and CDR2 sequences are SNHLY and FYNNEI. This CDR3 contains 13 residues. This chain's CDR3 is CASRSGGGGELFF. CDR3 nucleotides: TGTGCCAGCAGGAGCGGGGGTGGCGGGGAGCTGTTTTTT. Together with reference TRBV2 and TRBJ2-2, the CDR3 gives the full variable domain: EPEVTQTPSHQVTQMGQEVILRCVPISNHLYFYWYRQILGQKVEFLVSFYNNEISEKSEIFDDQFSVERPDGSNFTLKIRSTKLEDSAMYFCASRSGGGGELFFGEGSRLTVL.

The chain couples TRBV9 to TRBJ1-6, with a tentative D call TRBD1 (6 bases). Germline values: CDR1 SGDLS, CDR2 YYNGEE. V lost 4 bases and J 8 bases, leaving 16 bases between the germline ends. The CDR3 is made up of 15 amino acids. CDR3 nucleotides: TGTGCCAGCAGCTCCCGGGAGGGGGGAGATTCACCCCTCCACTTT. As protein: CASSSREGGDSPLHF.

The rearrangement joins TRBV4-2 to TRBJ1-6, with 8 bases lining up with TRBD1. V shed 4 bases, J shed 6 bases, and the junction held 17 bases outside the gene matches. Germline CDR1 and CDR2: LGHNA and YNFKEQ. This CDR3 contains 19 residues. The CDR3 nucleotides read TGTGCCAGCAGCCCTGGACAGGGCGGCCGTAAAACCTTTAATTCACCCCTCCACTTT. It encodes CASSPGQGGRKTFNSPLHF.

The rearrangement links TRBV4-3 to TRBJ1-5; D is undetermined. V shed 0 bases and J shed 0 bases, with 6 bases lying between them. Germline V gene data show CDR1 as LGHNA and CDR2 as YSLEER. The CDR3 covers 15 residues. The CDR3 bases are TGCGCCAGCAGCCAAGAGGCCAGTAGCAATCAGCCCCAGCATTTT. This sequence encodes CASSQEASSNQPQHF.

The genes are TRBV6-4 and TRBJ1-5, with D perhaps matching TRBD1 (5 bases). Deletions cut 2 bases from V and 7 bases from J, with 15 bases between. The length of the CDR3 is 15 residues. In germline, CDR1 is MRHNA, CDR2 SNTAGT. The CDR3 sequence is CASSDPSGGPQPQHF. The CDR3 region has the DNA TGTGCCAGCAGTGACCCGTCTGGGGGACCCCAGCCCCAGCATTTT.

This clone was found a few times. This sequence joins TRBV4-1 and TRBJ2-1; D is unclear. The CDR3 totals 15 residues. Germline values: CDR1 MGHRA, CDR2 YSYEKL. The ends were cut back, 1 base at V and 0 bases at J, with 7 bases in the middle. Written as DNA, the CDR3 is TGCGCCAGCAGCCAAGGGCAGAGCTCCTACAATGAGCAGTTCTTC. It specifies CASSQGQSSYNEQFF.

The rearrangement uses TRBV7-8 and TRBJ1-5, with D maybe TRBD1 (5 bases). Germline-derived CDR1 and CDR2 are SGHVS and FQNEAQ. V lost 5 bases and J lost 3, with 17 bases in between. The CDR3 has 16 residues. The CDR3, as DNA: TGTGCCAGCAGCCCGACAGTTCCAAGGAACAATCAGCCCCAGCATTTT. The encoded protein is CASSPTVPRNNQPQHF.

V gene TRBV14 combines with J gene TRBJ2-7; D is uncertain. Per germline, CDR1 SGHDN and CDR2 FVKESK. This CDR3 comprises 12 residues. The ends were cut back, 0 bases at V and 6 bases at J, with 6 bases in the middle. CDR3 sequence reads: CASSQEVGEQYF. CDR3 nucleotides: TGTGCCAGCAGCCAAGAGGTAGGCGAGCAGTACTTC.

The chain couples TRBV4-2 to TRBJ1-4, with 8 bases aligning to TRBD1. The CDR3 has 14 amino acids. Losses at the gene ends were 3 bases for V and 7 bases for J; bases not matched to a gene: 4. CDR1 and CDR2 from the germline V gene are LGHNA and YNFKEQ. CDR3 in DNA: TGTGCCAGCAGCCAGGGGACAGGTAGTGAAAAACTGTTTTTT. Translation gives CASSQGTGSEKLFF.

The rearrangement links TRBV7-8 to TRBJ2-3; D gene uncertain. The CDR3 length is 13 residues. Trimming left V 1 base short and J 3 bases short, with 5 bases between. CDR1 is SGHVS and CDR2 is FQNEAQ in the germline V gene. Here the CDR3 DNA reads TGTGCCAGCAGCTTAGTAACGACAGATACGCAGTATTTT. This encodes CASSLVTTDTQYF.

As concerns this clone: Other DNA sequences in this sample translate to the same CDR3. The rearrangement links TRBV5-1 to TRBJ2-3; D gene unclear. Germline values: CDR1 SGHRS, CDR2 YFSETQ. The CDR3 length is 12 residues. V was trimmed by 4 bases and J by 0 bases, leaving 3 bases between them. The CDR3 sequence: CASSPSTDTQYF. CDR3 nucleotide sequence: TGCGCCAGCAGCCCAAGCACAGATACGCAGTATTTT.

This sequence joins TRBV7-9 and TRBJ1-5; D is perhaps TRBD1 (5 bases). The CDR3 sequence is 13 residues long. Trimming cost V 1 base and J 9 bases, with 10 bases left between them. The germline gives CDR1 SEHNR, CDR2 FQNEAQ (reference sequence). Written as DNA, the CDR3 is TGTGCCAGCAGCTTAGGAGGGGATCGGCCCCAGCATTTT. It is translated as CASSLGGDRPQHF.

The chain couples TRBV12-5 to TRBJ1-1; D not resolved. The CDR3 is 13 residues long. The V and J ends lost 0 bases and 5 bases respectively, with 7 bases between them. CDR1 is LGHNT and CDR2 is FRNRAP in the germline V gene. CDR3 nucleotide sequence: TGTGCTAGTGGTTTGGTATCTGGGACTGAAGCTTTCTTT. Translated: CASGLVSGTEAFF.

The gene calls are TRBV4-3 and TRBJ1-6, with a weak D call TRBD1 (5 bases). CDR3 size: 15 residues. Germline CDR1 is LGHNA and CDR2 is YSLEER. V was shortened by 5 bases and J by 7 bases, with 15 bases between the two germline ends. This CDR3 reads CASSYYPGGNSPLHF. CDR3 bases: TGCGCCAGCAGCTACTATCCCGGGGGGAATTCACCCCTCCACTTT.

The V and J genes are TRBV28 and TRBJ1-4; a weak D match, TRBD1 (5 bases). Germline V gene lookup returns CDR1 MDHEN and CDR2 SYDVKM. Trimming took off 3 bases at V and 7 bases at J, with 12 bases between the two ends. The CDR3 has 14 residues. The CDR3 loop is CASSFGGVVEKLFF. The CDR3 nucleotides are TGTGCCAGCAGTTTTGGGGGGGTTGTTGAAAAACTGTTTTTT.

The chain uses TRBV6-5 and TRBJ1-2, with 9 bases aligning to TRBD1. Germline V gene sequence: CDR1 MNHEY, CDR2 SVGAGI. J lost 5 bases, V lost 7 bases, and 8 bases had no gene match. This CDR3 is built from 14 residues. The CDR3 region has the DNA TGTGCCAGCAAAAACATAGGGACAGGGTATGGCTACACCTTC. This gives the protein CASKNIGTGYGYTF.

V and J are TRBV11-2 and TRBJ2-1; TRBD2 agrees at 10 bases. The CDR3 covers 18 residues. Germline lookup yields CDR1 SGHAT and CDR2 FQNNGV. J lost 3 bases, V lost 1 base, and 9 bases had no gene match. The CDR3 spells CASSLGGSGGPFYNEQFF. CDR3 nucleotides: TGTGCCAGCAGCTTAGGAGGTAGCGGGGGGCCCTTCTACAATGAGCAGTTCTTC.

In regard to this clone: Other nucleotide sequences from this sample produce the same CDR3. The chain carries TRBV18 and TRBJ1-2; no clear D gene. The CDR3 is made up of 14 amino acids. Trimming took off 0 bases at V and 5 bases at J, with 10 bases between the two ends. Looked up from germline, CDR1 is KGHSH and CDR2 is LQKENI. The CDR3 DNA reads TGTGCCAGCTCACCACCCGGACGGAGTTATGGCTACACCTTC. It codes for CASSPPGRSYGYTF.

This clone was seen a single time. DNA for the CDR3: TGTGCCAGCAGTTTTATTGGCGGGGAGCTGTTTTTT. This gives the protein CASSFIGGELFF. The rearrangement links TRBV27 to TRBJ2-2; D is unclear. CDR1 is MNHEY, CDR2 SMNVEV, per germline (reference sequence). Trimming left V 3 bases short and J 7 bases short, with 6 bases between. This CDR3 is 12 amino acids long.

This chain joins TRBV5-1 and TRBJ1-6; 9 bases map to TRBD1. The germline V gene encodes CDR1 SGHRS and CDR2 YFSETQ. The CDR3 covers 14 residues. The J segment lost 8 bases and the V segment lost 4 bases, leaving 4 bases of the junction unmatched. CDR3 sequence (DNA): TGCGCCAGCAGCGTGGGACAGGGTGATTCACCCCTCCACTTT. This sequence encodes CASSVGQGDSPLHF. Full variable domain (outside the CDR3, taken from reference TRBV5-1 and TRBJ1-6): KAGVTQTPRYLIKTRGQQVTLSCSPISGHRSVSWYQQTPGQGLQFLFEYFSETQRNKGNFPGRFSGRQFSNSRSEMNVSTLELGDSALYLCASSVGQGDSPLHFGNGTRLTVT.

The chain combines TRBV5-4 with TRBJ2-1; no clear D. CDR1 and CDR2 from the germline V gene are SGHNT and YYREEE (reference sequence). Trimming removed 5 bases at V and 7 bases at J, with 13 bases between. The CDR3 extends over 13 amino acids. The CDR3, as DNA: TGTGCCAGCAGAGATGAGCTAGATAATGAGCAGTTCTTC. It specifies CASRDELDNEQFF.

V and J are TRBV24-1 and TRBJ1-2, with unresolved D. The CDR3 is 11 residues long. The ends were cut back, 6 bases at V and 4 bases at J, with 5 bases in the middle. Germline V CDR1 and CDR2: KGHDR, SFDVKD. The chain's CDR3 is CATSWGYGYTF. Written as DNA, the CDR3 is TGTGCCACCAGTTGGGGCTATGGCTACACCTTC.

The V gene is TRBV10-1, the J gene TRBJ2-1, with a tentative D call TRBD2 (6 bases). This CDR3 region has 15 residues. Trimming removed 0 bases from V and 6 bases from J, with 12 bases in between. Per germline, CDR1 WNHNN and CDR2 SYGVQD (reference sequence). The CDR3 DNA sequence: TGCGCCAGCAGTGAGTCCGAGCTAGCGTTCAATGAGCAGTTCTTC. It specifies CASSESELAFNEQFF.